The 9 T cell receptor beta chains below were found in one sample sequenced in a study of T cells in narcolepsy. The repertoire was sequenced with immunoSEQ multiplex PCR; TCRdb's copy has only in-frame clones and lacks some. Of over 9,000 clones in the sample, 94% were seen once. Input material: CD45RA- memory CD4+ T cells from PBMCs. These receptors came from a human donor with narcolepsy.

The chain links TRBV13 to TRBJ1-6; weak D call: TRBD1 (6 bases). V lost 3 bases and J lost 7, with 16 bases in between. Germline loops: CDR1 PRHDT, CDR2 FYEKMQ (reference sequence). The CDR3 is 16 amino acids. In DNA, the CDR3 is TGTGCCAGCAGCTTCCCCGCGGGGGGCGGAAATTCACCCCTCCACTTT. Translated: CASSFPAGGGNSPLHF.

This chain joins TRBV5-1 and TRBJ2-1; 8 bases fit TRBD2. Looked up from germline, CDR1 is SGHRS and CDR2 is YFSETQ. With V trimmed by 3 bases and J by 6 bases, 14 bases remained unmatched. This CDR3 region has 17 residues. DNA of the CDR3: TGCGCCAGCAGCTGGGGGCTGACGGGGGGGCCTAGCAATGAGCAGTTCTTC. Its translation is CASSWGLTGGPSNEQFF.

The rearrangement joins TRBV25-1 to TRBJ2-1; TRBD2 agrees at 8 bases. Germline V gene lookup returns CDR1 MGHDK and CDR2 SYGVNS. CDR3 length: 15 residues. Germline trimming cut 3 bases from V and 6 bases from J; bases unmatched to any gene: 7. CDR3 in amino acids: CASSDVFAGGNEQFF. CDR3 DNA: TGTGCCAGCAGTGACGTGTTTGCGGGAGGCAATGAGCAGTTCTTC.

The chain carries TRBV27 and TRBJ2-3; D possibly corresponds to TRBD1 (5 bases). This CDR3 comprises 15 residues. Trimming cost V 3 bases and J 4 bases, with 14 bases left between them. Germline V gene lookup returns CDR1 MNHEY and CDR2 SMNVEV (reference sequence). CDR3 bases: TGTGCCAGCAGTTTTGGGTGGACAAGTGCAGATACGCAGTATTTT. Translated, it gives CASSFGWTSADTQYF.

The chain carries TRBV19 and TRBJ2-3, with D maybe TRBD1 (6 bases). This CDR3 contains 14 residues. V was clipped by 5 bases and J by 2 bases, with 11 bases between them. The V gene's germline CDR1 is LNHDA and CDR2 SQIVND (reference sequence). The CDR3 reads CASSLTGITDTQYF. In DNA form, the CDR3 reads TGTGCCAGTAGTCTGACAGGAATCACAGATACGCAGTATTTT.

The chain recombines TRBV21-1 with TRBJ2-3; the table's D call TRBD1 went unverified against the DNA. TRBV21-1 is given as a pseudogene. The CDR3 extends over 17 amino acids. The CDR3 loop is CASSKGQTSSSTDTQYF. In DNA form, the CDR3 reads TGTGCCAGCAGCAAAGGACAGACTTCTTCTAGCACAGATACGCAGTATTTT.

The J gene is TRBJ1-5, the V gene TRBV10-2; D gene ambiguous. V shed 5 bases and J shed 0 bases, with 2 bases lying between them. The length of the CDR3 is 12 residues. The germline V gene encodes CDR1 WSHSY and CDR2 SAAADI. The chain's CDR3 is CASSNSNQPQHF. The CDR3 DNA is TGCGCCAGCAGTAATAGCAATCAGCCCCAGCATTTT.

The chain employs TRBV6-5 and TRBJ2-1; D is unclear. V gave up 2 bases and J gave up 12 bases, with 11 bases separating them. This CDR3 has 12 residues. Looked up from germline, CDR1 is MNHEY and CDR2 is SVGAGI. The CDR3 protein is CASSYGGSGQFF. CDR3 in DNA: TGTGCCAGCAGTTACGGCGGTAGTGGGCAGTTCTTC.

This chain connects TRBV30 to TRBJ1-5, with 8 nucleotides matching TRBD1. The CDR3 length is 16 residues. Looked up from germline, CDR1 is GTSNPN and CDR2 is SVGIG (reference sequence). V trimming: 3 bases; J trimming: 6 bases; junction bases outside the gene matches: 13. The CDR3 sequence is CAWRHPGSGGFQPQHF. The CDR3 coding sequence is TGTGCCTGGAGACATCCCGGGTCAGGGGGCTTTCAGCCCCAGCATTTT.